This is a list of T cell receptor beta chains from one sample in a study of radiation and T cells in renal cell carcinoma. Using immunoSEQ multiplex PCR, the repertoire was profiled, and TCRdb retains in-frame clones only, with some absent. The sample has roughly 100,000 clones, roughly 88% seen once. Sequencing was performed on blood, taken from a patient whose treatment included radiotherapy and nephrectomy. All receptors come from a man aged 55-75 years with renal cell carcinoma. Each CDR3 is given with its conserved first and last residue. The D gene is left open where the match is weak. The listing skips clone size in some rows; elsewhere it reads once, few, many or a size class.

J gene	D gene	clone size	V gene	CDR3 protein	CDR3 DNA
TRBJ2-3	TRBD2	.	TRBV5-5	CASSFAGEAGGGTQYF	TGTGCCAGCAGCTTTGCCGGGGAAGCGGGAGGCGGGACGCAGTATTTT
TRBJ2-3	TRBD2	.	TRBV7-2	CASSFPVASGAFPTDTQYF	TGTGCCAGCAGCTTCCCGGTGGCTAGCGGAGCTTTCCCCACAGATACGCAGTATTTT
TRBJ1-6	.	.	TRBV14	CASSPREAKSHNSPLHF	TGTGCCAGCAGCCCCCGGGAGGCTAAGAGCCATAATTCACCCCTCCACTTT
TRBJ2-4	.	.	TRBV7-9	CASSMTPSTAVQYF	TGTGCCAGCAGCATGACACCGTCAACGGCTGTTCAGTACTTC
TRBJ2-1	.	.	TRBV5-6	CASSTGPYNEQFF	TGTGCCAGCAGCACAGGCCCCTACAATGAGCAGTTCTTC
TRBJ1-2	.	few	TRBV10-3	CAISESLDYGYTF	TGTGCCATCAGTGAGTCGTTAGACTATGGCTACACCTTC
TRBJ2-7	.	.	TRBV27	CASSLSNPQGGAYEQYF	TGTGCCAGCAGTTTATCGAACCCCCAGGGGGGGGCCTACGAGCAGTACTTC
TRBJ2-7	TRBD2	.	TRBV19	CASSGTSGYEQYF	TGTGCCAGTTCTGGGACTAGCGGTTACGAGCAGTACTTC
TRBJ2-1	.	once	TRBV28	CASSPGRVSRNEQFF	TGTGCCAGCAGTCCAGGCCGAGTGTCTCGCAATGAGCAGTTCTTC
TRBJ2-1	.	.	TRBV19	CASTYLGYGEQFF	TGTGCCAGTACCTATCTAGGCTACGGTGAGCAGTTCTTC
TRBJ1-3	.	once	TRBV10-3	CAIRRGLSPSGNTIYF	TGTGCCATCAGGAGGGGACTGAGTCCTTCTGGAAACACCATATATTTT
TRBJ2-1	TRBD2	few	TRBV5-1	CASSLVISGSQEQFF	TGCGCCAGCAGCTTGGTGATAAGCGGGAGCCAGGAGCAGTTCTTC
TRBJ2-1	.	.	TRBV4-3	CASSQDNEQFF	TGCGCCAGCAGCCAAGACAATGAGCAGTTCTTC
TRBJ2-7	TRBD1	.	TRBV19	CASSPRQGENAKQYF	TGTGCCAGTAGTCCCCGACAGGGGGAAAACGCGAAGCAGTACTTC
TRBJ2-1	TRBD1	.	TRBV13	CASSLGLGQGSYNEQFF	TGTGCCAGCAGCTTAGGGCTGGGACAGGGGTCCTACAATGAGCAGTTCTTC
TRBJ2-1	.	few	TRBV27	CASSFDYNEQFF	TGTGCCAGCAGTTTTGACTACAATGAGCAGTTCTTC
TRBJ1-4	.	.	TRBV13	CASSLLPGSGDEKLFF	TGTGCCAGCAGCTTATTACCCGGGTCTGGGGATGAAAAACTGTTTTTT
TRBJ2-1	.	few	TRBV7-2	CASSPDISSYNEQFF	TGTGCCAGCAGCCCAGACATTAGCTCCTACAATGAGCAGTTCTTC
TRBJ2-7	TRBD2	once	TRBV9	CASSPEAGGYGYEQYF	TGTGCCAGCAGCCCCGAGGCGGGAGGCTATGGGTACGAGCAGTACTTC
TRBJ2-1	TRBD2	.	TRBV10-1	CASSDPGLAAYNEQFF	TGCGCCAGCAGTGATCCCGGACTAGCGGCCTACAATGAGCAGTTCTTC
TRBJ2-2	.	.	TRBV29-1	CSVDKDGTGELFF	TGCAGCGTTGATAAGGACGGTACCGGGGAGCTGTTTTTT
TRBJ1-2	TRBD1	.	TRBV4-2	CASSQTGALGYTF	TGTGCCAGCAGCCAAACAGGGGCGCTTGGCTACACCTTC
TRBJ1-1	.	.	TRBV5-1	CASSYGEGTEAFF	TGCGCCAGCAGCTACGGGGAGGGCACTGAAGCTTTCTTT
TRBJ1-4	TRBD1	.	TRBV5-1	CASSLTGGPEKLFF	TGCGCCAGCAGCTTGACAGGGGGCCCTGAAAAACTGTTTTTT